Listed here are 30 T cell receptor beta chains from one sample, sequenced in a study of blood T cell repertoires in COVID-19. TCRdb keeps only in-frame clones here, not all; method: immunoSEQ multiplex PCR. Of roughly 170,000 clones in the sample, almost 85% were seen once. The sample comprised peripheral blood. These receptors originate from a man between 40 and 49 years old who had recovered from COVID-19.

This clone was observed once. This CDR3 is CAWTQGNQPQHF. CDR3 nucleotides: TGTGCCTGGACACAGGGGAATCAGCCCCAGCATTTT. This chain connects TRBV30 to TRBJ1-5; 7 bases line up with TRBD1. This CDR3 is 12 amino acids long. V dropped 4 bases and J dropped 4; count of bases not matched to a gene: 1. Germline values: CDR1 GTSNPN, CDR2 SVGIG (reference sequence).

This clone is a singleton in its sample. The chain couples TRBV28 to TRBJ2-7; 13 bases are shared with TRBD2. J gave up 2 bases and V 3 bases, and 4 bases lay outside the gene matches. Germline V gene lookup returns CDR1 MDHEN and CDR2 SYDVKM. CDR3 length equals 16 residues. The chain's CDR3 is CASSFPLAGGPYEQYF. CDR3 in DNA: TGTGCCAGCAGTTTTCCACTAGCGGGAGGGCCCTACGAGCAGTACTTC.

The genes are TRBV6-2 or TRBV6-3 and TRBJ1-5, with D hard to call. The CDR3 has 13 amino acids. The germline V gene has CDR1 MNHEY and CDR2 SVGEGT. Deletions cut 5 bases from V and 4 bases from J, with 9 bases between. CDR3 nucleotides: TGTGCCAGCAGTCAGACACAAAATCAGCCCCAGCATTTT. Its protein is CASSQTQNQPQHF.

Here the CDR3 reads CASSQDYRYNEQFF. The DNA of the CDR3 is TGCGCCAGCAGCCAAGATTATCGGTACAATGAGCAGTTCTTC. The chain has TRBV4-1 and TRBJ2-1; D is undetermined. The CDR3 extends over 14 amino acids. The V gene's germline CDR1 is MGHRA and CDR2 YSYEKL. With 0 bases removed from V and 4 bases from J, the gap between germline ends came to 7 bases.

The gene calls are TRBV28 and TRBJ1-4; weak D call: TRBD1 (6 bases). This CDR3 region has 14 residues. Germline V CDR1 and CDR2: MDHEN, SYDVKM. With 6 bases removed from V and 5 bases from J, the gap between germline ends came to 13 bases. The chain's CDR3 is CASSSTGTNEKLFF. The CDR3 nucleotides read TGTGCCAGCAGCTCGACAGGCACAAATGAAAAACTGTTTTTT.

As to this clone: The junction departs from germline at one end; a sequencing error may be responsible. This same CDR3 is encoded by further DNA sequences in the sample. This chain connects TRBV30 to TRBJ1-2; 7 positions agree with TRBD1. The CDR3 loop spans 15 amino acids. Germline V gene data show CDR1 as GTSNPN and CDR2 as SVGIG (reference sequence). CDR3 coding DNA: TGTGCTTGGATCCGAGTCGAGGGGGCTTCGGAGGGCTACACCTTC. Its translation: CAWIRVEGASEGYTF.

The chain combines TRBV4-1 with TRBJ2-2; no definite D call. This CDR3 is 14 amino acids long. Germline assignment: CDR1 MGHRA and CDR2 YSYEKL. The V gene lost 4 bases and the J gene lost 8 bases, with 14 bases spanning the gap. This CDR3 reads CASSPPEVAGELFF. As DNA, the CDR3 is TGCGCCAGCAGCCCGCCAGAAGTCGCTGGGGAGCTGTTTTTT.

V usage is TRBV11-3 and J usage is TRBJ2-2; D perhaps matches TRBD1 (6 bases). The V gene's germline CDR1 is SGHNT and CDR2 YENEEA. Trimming took 1 base from V and 1 from J, leaving 16 bases between them. This CDR3 contains 18 residues. DNA for the CDR3: TGTGCCAGCAGCTTAGGGGCTCCGGGACAACTGAACACCGGGGAGCTGTTTTTT. Its translation: CASSLGAPGQLNTGELFF. Complete variable domain (other parts from reference TRBV11-3 and TRBJ2-2): EAGVVQSPRYKIIEKKQPVAFWCNPISGHNTLYWYLQNLGQGPELLIRYENEEAVDDSQLPKDRFSAERLKGVDSTLKIQPAELGDSAVYLCASSLGAPGQLNTGELFFGEGSRLTVL.

Written as DNA, the CDR3 is TGTGCCAGCAGCCGAGGTCTAGCGGGGAGTAGCACAGATACGCAGTATTTT. Its translation: CASSRGLAGSSTDTQYF. This chain connects TRBV3-1 (or the pseudogene TRBV3-2) to TRBJ2-3; 9 bases map to TRBD2. The CDR3 has 17 amino acids. The germline gives CDR1 LGHDT, CDR2 YNNKEL (reference sequence). Trimming removed 4 bases from V and 0 bases from J; junction bases left unmatched: 8.

The chain links TRBV29-1 to TRBJ1-1, with 8 bases identical to TRBD1. The CDR3 length is 11 residues. Germline-derived CDR1 and CDR2 are SQVTM and ANQGSEA. J was trimmed by 10 bases and V by 6 bases; bases with no gene match: 7. The CDR3, as DNA: TGCAGCGTCGGACAGGGACCAAGAGCTTTCTTT. Its translation: CSVGQGPRAFF.

In this sample, this clone turned up once. The chain combines TRBV18 with TRBJ2-1; D might be TRBD2 (5 bases). The V gene lost 5 bases and the J gene lost 6 bases, with 5 bases spanning the gap. The CDR3 covers 11 residues. Per germline, CDR1 KGHSH and CDR2 LQKENI. The CDR3 loop is CASSTSNEQFF. CDR3 sequence (DNA): TGTGCCAGCTCAACTAGCAATGAGCAGTTCTTC.

The chain combines TRBV5-1 with TRBJ2-2; D is uncertain. Germline V gene sequence: CDR1 SGHRS, CDR2 YFSETQ. V lost 2 bases to trimming and J lost 0 bases, with 5 bases between them. The CDR3 is 14 residues long. Here the CDR3 DNA reads TGCGCCAGCAGCTTTATAGCGAACACCGGGGAGCTGTTTTTT. Protein product: CASSFIANTGELFF.

V and J are TRBV10-3 and TRBJ2-5; D uncertain. The V gene's germline CDR1 is ENHRY and CDR2 SYGVKD. This CDR3 is built from 14 residues. V was trimmed by 3 bases and J by 1 base, leaving 9 bases between them. The CDR3 sequence: CAISDGVSQETQYF. The CDR3 nucleotides read TGTGCCATCAGTGACGGAGTGTCCCAAGAGACCCAGTACTTC.

The rearrangement links TRBV6-6 to TRBJ1-6, with D possibly being TRBD1 (6 bases). The V gene's germline CDR1 is MNHNY and CDR2 SVGAGI (reference sequence). The CDR3 loop spans 14 amino acids. V was clipped by 5 bases and J by 7 bases, with 12 bases between them. The CDR3 spells CASSHRERNSPLHF. CDR3 DNA: TGTGCCAGCAGTCACAGGGAAAGGAATTCACCCCTCCACTTT.

The V gene is TRBV30, the J gene TRBJ1-5, with D perhaps matching TRBD1 (5 bases). From germline, CDR1 is GTSNPN and CDR2 SVGIG (reference sequence). The CDR3 runs 18 residues. Trimming stripped 0 bases from V and 5 bases from J, with 23 bases between. The CDR3 is CAWSVKGGLGGPDQPQHF. As DNA, the CDR3 is TGTGCCTGGAGTGTAAAGGGAGGTCTGGGGGGACCGGATCAGCCCCAGCATTTT.

On this clone: An end of the junction does not agree with germline; a read error may underlie this. V and J are TRBV11-2 and TRBJ2-7, with 9 bases aligning to TRBD1. Germline-derived CDR1 and CDR2 are SGHAT and FQNNGV. The CDR3 has 11 residues. In DNA form, the CDR3 reads TGTGCCAGCAGCTTGGGGGGACAGGGTGAATTC. Protein sequence: CASSLGGQGEF.

V usage is TRBV11-2 and J usage is TRBJ2-1; TRBD2 matches at 10 bases. Looked up from germline, CDR1 is SGHAT and CDR2 is FQNNGV. This CDR3 has 15 amino acids. Trimming removed 2 bases from V and 4 bases from J; junction bases left unmatched: 2. CDR3 sequence (DNA): TGTGCCAGCAGCTTATCTAGCGGGGGTTACAATGAGCAGTTCTTC. This translates into CASSLSSGGYNEQFF.

A few counts support this clone. V and J are TRBV5-1 and TRBJ2-7; 8 bases agree with TRBD1. The CDR3 has 12 residues. Per germline, CDR1 SGHRS and CDR2 YFSETQ. V was clipped by 4 bases and J by 5 bases; unmatched bases: 2. CDR3 DNA: TGCGCCAGCAGCGAGACAGGGGACGAGCAGTACTTC. The encoded protein is CASSETGDEQYF.

The chain's CDR3 is CASSQDPAGETGELFF. CDR3 nucleotide sequence: TGCGCCAGCAGCCAAGATCCCGCGGGAGAAACCGGGGAGCTGTTTTTT. This sequence joins TRBV4-3 and TRBJ2-2; TRBD2 matches 7 bases. The V gene's germline CDR1 is LGHNA and CDR2 YSLEER. The CDR3 is 16 residues long. With V trimmed by 0 bases and J by 5 bases, 6 bases remained unmatched.

The genes are TRBV7-9 and TRBJ1-5; D remains unclear. Trimming took off 5 bases at V and 0 bases at J, with 2 bases between the two ends. The CDR3 has 12 residues. Germline V CDR1 and CDR2: SEHNR, FQNEAQ (reference sequence). The CDR3 bases are TGTGCCAGCAGCCATAGCAATCAGCCCCAGCATTTT. Protein: CASSHSNQPQHF. The full variable domain, with the rest looked up from reference TRBV7-9 and TRBJ1-5, is DTGVSQNPRHKITKRGQNVTFRCDPISEHNRLYWYRQTLGQGPEFLTYFQNEAQLEKSRLLSDRFSAERPKGSFSTLEIQRTEQGDSAMYLCASSHSNQPQHFGDGTRLSIL.

The chain links TRBV7-9 to TRBJ2-3, with a possible D match to TRBD1 (6 bases). Germline V gene lookup returns CDR1 SEHNR and CDR2 FQNEAQ (reference sequence). The CDR3 runs 17 residues. Trimming took 1 base from V and 2 from J, leaving 16 bases between them. As DNA, the CDR3 is TGTGCCAGCAGCTTAGACTTTCGGACAGACCTCACAGATACGCAGTATTTT. Translated, it gives CASSLDFRTDLTDTQYF.

This clone was picked up a small number of times. The chain is built from TRBV6-5 and TRBJ1-5; D gene unclear. The germline V gene has CDR1 MNHEY and CDR2 SVGAGI. V was pared by 5 bases and J by 6 bases, with 11 bases between. This CDR3 has 13 residues. CDR3 sequence: CASSPLAAQPQHF. In DNA, the CDR3 is TGTGCCAGCAGTCCTCTAGCTGCTCAGCCCCAGCATTTT.

This chain connects TRBV4-3 to TRBJ2-2; 9 nucleotides agree with TRBD1. Germline V gives CDR1 LGHNA, CDR2 YSLEER. The CDR3 spans 15 residues. After removal of 5 bases from V and 4 bases from J, the junction contained 5 bases not matched to a gene. This chain's CDR3 is CASSLDRGTTGELFF. The CDR3 region has the DNA TGCGCCAGCAGCTTGGACAGGGGTACCACCGGGGAGCTGTTTTTT.

The V and J genes are TRBV4-3 and TRBJ1-4; D is perhaps TRBD1 (6 bases). V dropped 0 bases and J dropped 7 bases, with 12 bases sitting between them. The CDR3 is 15 residues long. Germline CDR1 LGHNA, CDR2 YSLEER. The CDR3 sequence: CASSQDNRVTEKLFF. Written as DNA, the CDR3 is TGCGCCAGCAGCCAAGATAACAGGGTGACTGAAAAACTGTTTTTT.

The chain combines TRBV18 with TRBJ2-7, with D perhaps matching TRBD2 (7 bases). Germline loops: CDR1 KGHSH, CDR2 LQKENI. CDR3 length: 14 amino acids. V shed 6 bases and J shed 5 bases, with 17 bases lying between them. The chain's CDR3 is CASSRSGGQNEQYF. Written as DNA, the CDR3 is TGTGCCAGCTCCCGTTCGGGGGGCCAGAACGAGCAGTACTTC. Filled out from reference TRBV18 and TRBJ2-7, the complete variable domain reads NAGVMQNPRHLVRRRGQEARLRCSPMKGHSHVYWYRQLPEEGLKFMVYLQKENIIDESGMPKERFSAEFPKEGPSILRIQQVVRGDSAAYFCASSRSGGQNEQYFGPGTRLTVT.

This rearrangement joins TRBV12-3 or TRBV12-4 to TRBJ2-1, with a weak D call TRBD2 (6 bases). Between the trimmed V and J ends, which lost 5 bases and 13 bases, there was a span of 15 bases. This CDR3 is 12 amino acids long. CDR3 amino acids: CASSLRDWVQFF. The CDR3 DNA reads TGTGCCAGCAGTCTCCGGGACTGGGTACAGTTCTTC.

The chain recombines TRBV7-3 with TRBJ2-5; 7 bases are shared with TRBD2. The germline gives CDR1 SGHTA, CDR2 FQGTGA. The ends lost 5 bases at V and 5 bases at J; junction bases unmatched: 11. The CDR3 sequence is 15 residues long. Here the CDR3 reads CASSPNRTSEETQYF. The CDR3 nucleotides read TGTGCCAGCAGCCCTAACCGGACTAGTGAGGAGACCCAGTACTTC.

The chain is built from TRBV4-2 and TRBJ2-7; maybe TRBD2 (5 bases). V lost 1 base and J 3 bases, leaving 13 bases between the germline ends. The CDR3 has 15 residues. Per germline, CDR1 LGHNA and CDR2 YNFKEQ. The CDR3 DNA sequence: TGTGCCAGCAGCCAAGGAAGGTCGGGGAACTACGAGCAGTACTTC. The encoded protein is CASSQGRSGNYEQYF.

This chain links TRBV6-2 or TRBV6-3 with TRBJ2-5, with D possibly matching TRBD1 (6 bases). Germline V gene data show CDR1 as MNHEY and CDR2 as SVGEGT. The CDR3 covers 15 residues. The ends were cut back, 4 bases at V and 7 bases at J, with 19 bases in the middle. CDR3 DNA sequence: TGTGCCAGCAGTTTTCCCATCAGGGGAGAAGGGACCCAGTACTTC. Amino acid sequence: CASSFPIRGEGTQYF.

This chain uses TRBV27 with TRBJ1-2; weak D call: TRBD1 (6 bases). Trimming cost V 8 bases and J 4 bases, with 14 bases left between them. Germline V gene lookup returns CDR1 MNHEY and CDR2 SMNVEV (reference sequence). The CDR3 totals 13 residues. CDR3 sequence reads: CASHRDILYGYTF. The CDR3 bases are TGTGCCAGCCACCGGGACATTCTCTATGGCTACACCTTC.